This TCR beta chain was recorded in a study of blood T cell repertoires in COVID-19. Study-wide context: Both acute and convalescent COVID-19 samples were obtained from the United States, Italy and Spain. PBMCs, B-cell-depleted T cells, or T cells provided the cDNA or gDNA that made up the material.

The authors' processing: Estimation of nucleated cell counts relied on the amplification of reference gene primers. The method was immunoSEQ multiplex PCR; TCRdb's version includes in-frame clones alone and lacks a portion of them. V, J and clone size reflect that table, while D and trimming were determined from the DNA. The sample carries tens of thousands of clones, 60% to 85% recorded once. This clone was picked up one time. This CDR3 has 10 residues. V lost 5 bases and J lost 2, with 4 bases in between. Germline-derived CDR1 and CDR2 are GTSNPN and SVGIG (reference sequence). The chain uses TRBV30 and TRBJ2-7; D ambiguous. The source is a man between 65 and 85 years old with active or convalescent COVID-19. Sequencing was carried out using peripheral blood. DNA for the CDR3: TGTGCCTGGGGTACCTACGAGCAGTACTTC. Residues: CAWGTYEQYF.